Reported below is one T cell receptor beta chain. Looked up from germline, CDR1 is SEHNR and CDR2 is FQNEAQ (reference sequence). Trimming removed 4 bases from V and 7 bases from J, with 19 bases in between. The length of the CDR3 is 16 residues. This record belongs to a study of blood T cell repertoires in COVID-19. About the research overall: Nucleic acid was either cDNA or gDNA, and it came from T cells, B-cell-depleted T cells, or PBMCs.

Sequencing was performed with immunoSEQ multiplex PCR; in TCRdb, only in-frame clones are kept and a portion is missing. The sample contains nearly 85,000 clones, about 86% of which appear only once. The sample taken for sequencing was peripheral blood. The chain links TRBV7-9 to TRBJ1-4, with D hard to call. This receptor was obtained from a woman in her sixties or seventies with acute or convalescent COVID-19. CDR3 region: CASSSSLVLGGEKLFF. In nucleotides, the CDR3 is TGTGCCAGCAGCTCCTCACTGGTGCTTGGCGGTGAAAAACTGTTTTTT. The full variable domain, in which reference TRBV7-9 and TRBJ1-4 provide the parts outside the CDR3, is DTGVSQNPRHKITKRGQNVTFRCDPISEHNRLYWYRQTLGQGPEFLTYFQNEAQLEKSRLLSDRFSAERPKGSFSTLEIQRTEQGDSAMYLCASSSSLVLGGEKLFFGSGTQLSVL.